This T cell receptor (beta chain) was observed in a study of T cell responses to AZD1222 COVID-19 vaccine. As regards this clone: What it binds is unknown.

Findings of the study overall: The sample set comprised mostly white British donors with more females, and clonal diversity was possibly underestimated.

Profiling relied on immunoSEQ multiplex PCR, and the TCRdb table lists in-frame clones only, not all of them. The sample lists 180,000 or so clones, about 93% occurring once. This TCR was recovered from an adult in good health. The sequencing used peripheral blood, collected on day 0 of AZD1222 vaccination.

The CDR3 DNA reads TGTGCCAGCAGTTTAGAGGCGGGAGGGCCAGATACGCAGTATTTT. Protein product: CASSLEAGGPDTQYF. The gene calls are TRBV28 and TRBJ2-3; TRBD2 agrees at 9 bases. V lost 2 bases, J lost 4 bases, and 4 bases stayed unmatched. CDR3 size: 15 residues. CDR1 and CDR2 (germline): MDHEN, SYDVKM.